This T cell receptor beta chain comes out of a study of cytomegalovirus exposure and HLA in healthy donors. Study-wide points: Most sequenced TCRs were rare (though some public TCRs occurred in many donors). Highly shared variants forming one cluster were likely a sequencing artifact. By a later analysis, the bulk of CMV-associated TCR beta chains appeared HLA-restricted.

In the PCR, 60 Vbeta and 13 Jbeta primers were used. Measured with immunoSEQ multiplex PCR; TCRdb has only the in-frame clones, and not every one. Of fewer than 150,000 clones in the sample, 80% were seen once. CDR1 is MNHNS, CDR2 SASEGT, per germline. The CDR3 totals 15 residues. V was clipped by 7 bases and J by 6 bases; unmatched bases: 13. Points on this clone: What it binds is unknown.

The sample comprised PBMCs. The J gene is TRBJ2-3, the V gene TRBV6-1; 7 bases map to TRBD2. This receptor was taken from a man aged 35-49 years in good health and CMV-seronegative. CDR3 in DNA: TGTGCCAGCAACGGACTAGATGGGCTCGGGGATACGCAGTATTTT. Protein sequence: CASNGLDGLGDTQYF.